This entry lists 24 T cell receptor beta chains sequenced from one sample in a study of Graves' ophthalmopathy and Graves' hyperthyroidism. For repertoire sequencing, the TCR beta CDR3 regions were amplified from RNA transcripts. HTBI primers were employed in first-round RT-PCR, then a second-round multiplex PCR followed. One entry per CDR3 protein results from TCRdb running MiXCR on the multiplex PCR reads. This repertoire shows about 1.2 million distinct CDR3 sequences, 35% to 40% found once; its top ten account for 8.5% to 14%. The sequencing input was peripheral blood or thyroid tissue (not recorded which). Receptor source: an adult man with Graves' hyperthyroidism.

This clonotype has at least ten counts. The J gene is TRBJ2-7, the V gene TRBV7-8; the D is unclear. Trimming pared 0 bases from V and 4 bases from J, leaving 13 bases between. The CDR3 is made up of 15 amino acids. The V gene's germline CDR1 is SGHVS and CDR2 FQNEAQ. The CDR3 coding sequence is TGTGCCAGCAGCTTAGCGTTGACCTCTCGTTACGAGCAGTACTTC. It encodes CASSLALTSRYEQYF.

The CDR3 DNA sequence: TGTGCCTGGAGCAGAGGGGGGTCGGATCAAGAGACCCAGTACTTC. As protein: CAWSRGGSDQETQYF. The chain has TRBV30 and TRBJ2-5; either TRBD1 or TRBD2 may supply D (6 bases each). This CDR3 is built from 15 residues. With 3 bases removed from V and 2 bases from J, the gap between germline ends came to 16 bases. CDR1 and CDR2 (germline): GTSNPN, SVGIG (reference sequence).

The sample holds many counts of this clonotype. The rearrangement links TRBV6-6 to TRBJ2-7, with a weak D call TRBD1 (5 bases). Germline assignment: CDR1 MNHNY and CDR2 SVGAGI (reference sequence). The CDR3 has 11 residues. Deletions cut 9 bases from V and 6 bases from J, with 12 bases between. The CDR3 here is CASTGTIEQYF. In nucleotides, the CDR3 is TGTGCCAGTACAGGAACGATCGAGCAGTACTTC.

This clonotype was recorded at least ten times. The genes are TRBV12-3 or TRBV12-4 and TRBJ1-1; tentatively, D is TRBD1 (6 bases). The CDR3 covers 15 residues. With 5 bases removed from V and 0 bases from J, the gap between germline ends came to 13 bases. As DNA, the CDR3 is TGTGCCAGCAGTCCTAGGGGGGGGCTGAACACTGAAGCTTTCTTT. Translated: CASSPRGGLNTEAFF.

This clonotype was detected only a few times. The CDR3 DNA follows: TGTGCCAGCAGCCAAGATCAGGGGCTACTCCTAAAAAACACTGAAGCTTTCTTT. Protein sequence: CASSQDQGLLLKNTEAFF. The chain uses TRBV14 and TRBJ1-1, with D perhaps matching TRBD1 (6 bases). CDR1 is SGHDN and CDR2 is FVKESK in the germline V gene. V was shortened by 0 bases and J by 2 bases, with 19 bases between the two germline ends. This CDR3 spans 18 amino acids.

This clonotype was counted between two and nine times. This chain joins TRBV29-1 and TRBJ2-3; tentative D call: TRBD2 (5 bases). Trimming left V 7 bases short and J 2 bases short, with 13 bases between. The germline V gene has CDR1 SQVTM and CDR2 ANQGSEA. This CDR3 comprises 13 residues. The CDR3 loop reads CSAMDFLTDTQYF. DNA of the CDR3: TGCAGCGCCATGGACTTTCTCACAGATACGCAGTATTTT.

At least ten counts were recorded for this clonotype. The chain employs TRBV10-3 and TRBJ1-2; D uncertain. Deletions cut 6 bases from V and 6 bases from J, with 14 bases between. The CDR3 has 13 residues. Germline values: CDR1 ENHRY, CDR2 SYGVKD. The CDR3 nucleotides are TGTGCCATCAGCGGAAGACAAGCGAATGGCTACACCTTC. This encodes CAISGRQANGYTF.

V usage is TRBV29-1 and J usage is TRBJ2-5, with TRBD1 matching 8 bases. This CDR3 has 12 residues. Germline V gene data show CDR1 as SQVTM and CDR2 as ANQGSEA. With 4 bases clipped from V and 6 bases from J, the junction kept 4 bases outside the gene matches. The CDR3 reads CSVGTGQKTQYF. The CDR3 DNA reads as TGCAGCGTTGGGACAGGGCAGAAGACCCAGTACTTC.

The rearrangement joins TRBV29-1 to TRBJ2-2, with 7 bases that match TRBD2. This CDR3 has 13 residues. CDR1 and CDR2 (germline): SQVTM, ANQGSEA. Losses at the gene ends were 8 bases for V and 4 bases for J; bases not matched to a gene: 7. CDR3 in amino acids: CSLAAGGTGELFF. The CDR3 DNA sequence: TGCAGCCTAGCGGCGGGTGGCACCGGGGAGCTGTTTTTT.

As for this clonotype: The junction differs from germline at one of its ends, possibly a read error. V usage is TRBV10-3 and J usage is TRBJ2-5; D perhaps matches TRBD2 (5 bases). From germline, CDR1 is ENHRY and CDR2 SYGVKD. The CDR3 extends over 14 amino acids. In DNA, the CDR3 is TGTGCCAGCAGTCCTGAAGCGGAGTTGAAGACCCAGTACTTC. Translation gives CASSPEAELKTQYF.

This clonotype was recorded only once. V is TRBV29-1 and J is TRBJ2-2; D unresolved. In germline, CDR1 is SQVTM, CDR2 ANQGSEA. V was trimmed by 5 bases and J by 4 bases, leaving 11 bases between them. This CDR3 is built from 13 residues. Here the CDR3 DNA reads TGCAGCGTTTATGTCGGGTCCACCGGGGAGCTGTTTTTT. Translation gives CSVYVGSTGELFF.

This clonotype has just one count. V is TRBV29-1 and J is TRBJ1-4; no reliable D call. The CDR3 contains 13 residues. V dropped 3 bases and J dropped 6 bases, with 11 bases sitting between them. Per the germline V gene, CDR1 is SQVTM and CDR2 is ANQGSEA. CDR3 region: CSVDKGVDEKLFF. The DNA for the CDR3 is TGCAGCGTTGATAAGGGCGTGGATGAAAAACTGTTTTTT.

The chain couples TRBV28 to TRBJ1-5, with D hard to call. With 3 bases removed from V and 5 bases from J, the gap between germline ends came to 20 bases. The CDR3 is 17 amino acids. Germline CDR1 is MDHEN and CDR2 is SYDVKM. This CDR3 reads CASSLVLVQAADQPQHF. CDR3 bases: TGTGCCAGCAGTTTGGTTCTTGTGCAGGCCGCGGATCAGCCCCAGCATTTT.

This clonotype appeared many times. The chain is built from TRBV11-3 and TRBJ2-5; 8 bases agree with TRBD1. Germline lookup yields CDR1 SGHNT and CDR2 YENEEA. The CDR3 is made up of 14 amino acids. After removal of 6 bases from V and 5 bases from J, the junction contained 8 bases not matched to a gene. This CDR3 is CASSSTGASETQYF. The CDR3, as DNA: TGTGCCAGCAGTTCGACAGGGGCTTCGGAGACCCAGTACTTC.

CDR3 in amino acids: CSAPGDSGEKLFF. CDR3 bases: TGCAGTGCCCCAGGGGATAGCGGCGAAAAACTGTTTTTT. The chain couples TRBV20-1 to TRBJ1-4; perhaps TRBD1 as D (6 bases). The V end lost 6 bases, the J end lost 8 bases, and 16 bases lay between the germline ends. The germline gives CDR1 DFQATT, CDR2 SNEGSKA (reference sequence). The CDR3 runs 13 residues.

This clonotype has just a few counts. Written as DNA, the CDR3 is TGTGCCAGCAGTAAACCTCTTGGGGGAAATCAGCCCCAGCATTTT. This encodes CASSKPLGGNQPQHF. The chain links TRBV6-2 or TRBV6-3 to TRBJ1-5, with D possibly matching TRBD1 (5 bases). CDR1 and CDR2 (germline): MNHEY, SVGEGT. The V gene lost 5 bases and the J gene lost 4 bases, with 15 bases spanning the gap. This CDR3 is 15 amino acids long.

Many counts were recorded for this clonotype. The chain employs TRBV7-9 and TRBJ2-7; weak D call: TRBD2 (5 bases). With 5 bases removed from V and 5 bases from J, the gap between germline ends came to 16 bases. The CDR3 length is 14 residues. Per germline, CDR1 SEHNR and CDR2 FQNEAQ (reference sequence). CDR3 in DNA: TGTGCCAGCAGCCCGGGAAGGTATTTGGACGAGCAGTACTTC. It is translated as CASSPGRYLDEQYF.

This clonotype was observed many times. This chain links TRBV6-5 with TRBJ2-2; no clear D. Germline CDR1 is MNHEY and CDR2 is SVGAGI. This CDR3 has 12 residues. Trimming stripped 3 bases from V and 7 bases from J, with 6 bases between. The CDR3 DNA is TGTGCCAGCAGTTATGTGGGCGGGGAGCTGTTTTTT. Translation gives CASSYVGGELFF.

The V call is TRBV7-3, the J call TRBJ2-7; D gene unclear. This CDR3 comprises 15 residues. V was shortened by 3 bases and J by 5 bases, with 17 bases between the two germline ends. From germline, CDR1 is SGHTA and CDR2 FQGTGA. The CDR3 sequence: CASSLGYAKGDEQYF. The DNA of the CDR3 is TGTGCCAGCAGCTTGGGTTATGCGAAGGGCGACGAGCAGTACTTC. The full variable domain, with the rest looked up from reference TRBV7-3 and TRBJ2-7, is GAGVSQTPSNKVTEKGKYVELRCDPISGHTALYWYRQSLGQGPEFLIYFQGTGAADDSGLPNDRFFAVRPEGSVSTLKIQRTERGDSAVYLCASSLGYAKGDEQYFGPGTRLTVT.

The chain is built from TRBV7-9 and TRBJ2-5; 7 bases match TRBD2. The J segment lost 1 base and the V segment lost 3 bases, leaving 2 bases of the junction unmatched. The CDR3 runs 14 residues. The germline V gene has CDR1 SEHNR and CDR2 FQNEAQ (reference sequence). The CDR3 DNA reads TGTGCCAGCAGCTTCATAGCGGGCCAAGAGACCCAGTACTTC. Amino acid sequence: CASSFIAGQETQYF.

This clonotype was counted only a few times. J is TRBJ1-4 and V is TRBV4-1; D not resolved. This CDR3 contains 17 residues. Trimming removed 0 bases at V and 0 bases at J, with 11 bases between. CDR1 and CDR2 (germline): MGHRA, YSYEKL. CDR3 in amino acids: CASSQDVRVATNEKLFF. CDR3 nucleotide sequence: TGCGCCAGCAGCCAAGATGTACGGGTTGCAACTAATGAAAAACTGTTTTTT.

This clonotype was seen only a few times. The chain's CDR3 is CASSYGWSGFDGYTF. The CDR3 DNA reads as TGTGCCAGCAGTTACGGTTGGTCGGGGTTCGATGGCTACACCTTC. The V gene is TRBV6-5, the J gene TRBJ1-2; D call uncertain. The CDR3 is 15 residues long. Germline V lookup: CDR1 MNHEY, CDR2 SVGAGI. The V end was cut by 2 bases, the J end by 6 bases, with 16 bases between.

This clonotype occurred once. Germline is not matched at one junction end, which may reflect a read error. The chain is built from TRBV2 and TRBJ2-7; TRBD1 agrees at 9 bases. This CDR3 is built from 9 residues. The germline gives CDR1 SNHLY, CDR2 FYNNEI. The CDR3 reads CASTGQGEF. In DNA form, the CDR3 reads TGTGCCAGCACGGGACAGGGCGAGTTC. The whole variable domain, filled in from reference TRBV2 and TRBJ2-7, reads EPEVTQTPSHQVTQMGQEVILRCVPISNHLYFYWYRQILGQKVEFLVSFYNNEISEKSEIFDDQFSVERPDGSNFTLKIRSTKLEDSAMYFCASTGQGEFGPGTRLTVT.

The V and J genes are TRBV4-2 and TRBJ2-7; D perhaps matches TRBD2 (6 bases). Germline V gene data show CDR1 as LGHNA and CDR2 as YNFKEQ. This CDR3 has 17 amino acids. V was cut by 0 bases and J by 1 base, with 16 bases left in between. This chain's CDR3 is CASSQDGTRGFSYEQYF. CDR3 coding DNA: TGTGCCAGCAGCCAAGATGGGACCCGGGGGTTTTCCTACGAGCAGTACTTC.